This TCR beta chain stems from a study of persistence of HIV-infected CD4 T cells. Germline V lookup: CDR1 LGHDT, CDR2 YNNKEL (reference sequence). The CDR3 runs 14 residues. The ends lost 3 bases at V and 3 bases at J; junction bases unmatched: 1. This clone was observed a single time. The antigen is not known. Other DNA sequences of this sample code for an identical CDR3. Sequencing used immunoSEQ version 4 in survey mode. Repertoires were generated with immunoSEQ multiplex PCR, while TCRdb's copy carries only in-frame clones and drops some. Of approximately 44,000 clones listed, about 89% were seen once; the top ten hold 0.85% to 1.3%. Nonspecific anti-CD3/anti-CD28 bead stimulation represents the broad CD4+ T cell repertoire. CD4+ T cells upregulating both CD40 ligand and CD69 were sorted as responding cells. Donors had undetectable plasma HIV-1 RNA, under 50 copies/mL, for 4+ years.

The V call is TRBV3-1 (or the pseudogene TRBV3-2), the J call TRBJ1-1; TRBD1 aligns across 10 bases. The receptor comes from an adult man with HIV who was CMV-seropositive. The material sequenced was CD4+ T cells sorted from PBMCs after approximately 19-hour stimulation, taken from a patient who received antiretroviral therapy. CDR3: CASSQDRGYTEAFF. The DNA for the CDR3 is TGTGCCAGCAGCCAGGACAGGGGGTACACTGAAGCTTTCTTT.